Below are 32 T cell receptor beta chains sequenced from a single sample in a study of cytomegalovirus exposure and HLA in healthy donors. The protocol was immunoSEQ multiplex PCR, while the TCRdb copy is restricted to in-frame clones and leaves out a portion. The sample has roughly 71,000 clones, around 94% seen once; the top ten hold under 0.75%. Sample: PBMCs. The receptor source for this set is a woman aged 18-30 years in good health and CMV-seronegative.

V and J are TRBV10-3 and TRBJ2-2; D is perhaps TRBD1 (6 bases). Germline-derived CDR1 and CDR2 are ENHRY and SYGVKD. With 6 bases removed from V and 3 bases from J, the gap between germline ends came to 11 bases. The CDR3 has 14 residues. CDR3 DNA: TGTGCCATCAGACCGAGACAGGACACCGGGGAGCTGTTTTTT. It yields the protein CAIRPRQDTGELFF.

The rearrangement links TRBV2 to TRBJ1-5; D unresolved. The CDR3 length is 15 residues. Between the trimmed V and J ends, which lost 4 bases and 0 bases, there was a span of 10 bases. The germline V gene has CDR1 SNHLY and CDR2 FYNNEI. In DNA form, the CDR3 reads TGTGCCAGCAGTGCGGGAGACTTTAGCAATCAGCCCCAGCATTTT. It codes for CASSAGDFSNQPQHF.

This clone was counted once. The chain carries TRBV28 and TRBJ2-3, with 8 bases aligning to TRBD2. Trimming removed 6 bases from V and 2 bases from J; junction bases left unmatched: 10. CDR3 length: 16 residues. Per germline, CDR1 MDHEN and CDR2 SYDVKM. CDR3 sequence: CASRSNGLAATDTQYF. The CDR3 DNA sequence: TGTGCCAGCAGATCAAACGGACTAGCCGCCACAGATACGCAGTATTTT.

V gene TRBV29-1 combines with J gene TRBJ1-1; 10 positions agree with TRBD1. Trimming at V came to 6 bases and at J to 4 bases, leaving 8 bases not matched to a gene. CDR1 is SQVTM, CDR2 ANQGSEA, per germline. The CDR3 runs to 14 residues. In DNA form, the CDR3 reads TGCAGCGTGGGGGACAGGGGAAGAGGCACTGAAGCTTTCTTT. Translating gives CSVGDRGRGTEAFF.

The chain uses TRBV18 and TRBJ2-5, with 7 bases that match TRBD2. After removal of 3 bases from V and 9 bases from J, the junction contained 10 bases not matched to a gene. The germline CDR1 and CDR2 sequences are KGHSH and LQKENI. The CDR3 spans 14 residues. The CDR3 DNA is TGTGCCAGCTCACCCCATAGCGGGTGGACGCCCCAGTACTTC. As protein: CASSPHSGWTPQYF.

The chain couples TRBV2 to TRBJ2-1; D possibly corresponds to TRBD1 (7 bases). V lost 7 bases, J lost 0 bases, and 22 bases lay in between. The CDR3 totals 18 residues. The V gene's germline CDR1 is SNHLY and CDR2 FYNNEI. CDR3 amino acids: CASTTLGGGDSSYNEQFF. The DNA of the CDR3 is TGTGCCAGCACCACGCTAGGGGGCGGGGACAGCTCCTACAATGAGCAGTTCTTC.

For this clone: Different DNA sequences within this sample yield the same CDR3. The V call is TRBV5-1, the J call TRBJ2-5; D unclear. The V gene's germline CDR1 is SGHRS and CDR2 YFSETQ. Trimming removed 5 bases at V and 2 bases at J, with 4 bases between. The CDR3 consists of 11 residues. The CDR3 bases are TGCGCCAGCAGTTCACAAGAGACCCAGTACTTC. Residues: CASSSQETQYF.

The chain combines TRBV7-9 with TRBJ2-1, with a weak D call TRBD1 (6 bases). This CDR3 is 15 amino acids long. Germline V CDR1 and CDR2: SEHNR, FQNEAQ (reference sequence). The V gene lost 2 bases and the J gene lost 4 bases, with 12 bases spanning the gap. The CDR3 nucleotides are TGTGCCAGCAGCTTAAGTTCAGGGGAATACAATGAGCAGTTCTTC. Encoded protein: CASSLSSGEYNEQFF.

The genes are TRBV5-1 and TRBJ1-4; 8 nucleotides align to TRBD1. The CDR3 is made up of 15 amino acids. V lost 4 bases and J lost 8; bases outside the gene matches: 10. In germline, CDR1 is SGHRS, CDR2 YFSETQ. CDR3 protein: CASSPETGGNEKLFF. CDR3 DNA: TGCGCCAGCAGCCCCGAAACAGGGGGGAACGAAAAACTGTTTTTT.

The chain carries TRBV13 and TRBJ1-3, with 7 bases fitting TRBD1. Germline V gene sequence: CDR1 PRHDT, CDR2 FYEKMQ (reference sequence). V shed 0 bases and J 1 base; nucleotides not matched to a gene: 12. This CDR3 has 19 residues. CDR3 residues: CASSLGLMGQGESGNTIYF. The CDR3 bases are TGTGCCAGCAGCTTAGGCCTAATGGGGCAGGGGGAGTCTGGAAACACCATATATTTT.

A single count supports this clone. The chain combines TRBV4-2 with TRBJ1-5; TRBD1 matches at 9 bases. This CDR3 contains 17 residues. J was trimmed by 5 bases and V by 0 bases; bases with no gene match: 8. From germline, CDR1 is LGHNA and CDR2 YNFKEQ. In DNA form, the CDR3 reads TGTGCCAGCAGCCAAGATCTAAGGACAGGGGTTGATCAGCCCCAGCATTTT. Translated: CASSQDLRTGVDQPQHF.

This chain uses TRBV6-6 with TRBJ1-1; 10 bases align to TRBD1. The CDR3 loop spans 14 amino acids. Per the germline V gene, CDR1 is MNHNY and CDR2 is SVGAGI (reference sequence). With 2 bases clipped from V and 5 bases from J, the junction kept 2 bases outside the gene matches. CDR3 sequence (DNA): TGTGCCAGCAGTTACAGGACAGGGGGTACTGAAGCTTTCTTT. This sequence encodes CASSYRTGGTEAFF.

The chain links TRBV19 to TRBJ1-5; D gene unclear. Deletions cut 3 bases from V and 0 bases from J, with 12 bases between. The CDR3 contains 16 residues. CDR1 is LNHDA, CDR2 SQIVND, per germline (reference sequence). CDR3 residues: CASSMAAHGSNQPQHF. In DNA form, the CDR3 reads TGTGCCAGTAGTATGGCGGCGCACGGTAGCAATCAGCCCCAGCATTTT.

This sequence joins TRBV6-5 and TRBJ2-1; TRBD1 aligns across 8 bases. Germline CDR1 and CDR2: MNHEY and SVGAGI. The CDR3 runs to 15 residues. Trimming at V came to 5 bases and at J to 3 bases, leaving 6 bases not matched to a gene. In DNA, the CDR3 is TGTGCCAGCAGTCTTCAGGGGGCAAACTACAATGAGCAGTTCTTC. Protein product: CASSLQGANYNEQFF.

The rearrangement uses TRBV6-5 and TRBJ1-6; D is possibly TRBD1 (6 bases). This CDR3 is 15 amino acids long. Germline CDR1 MNHEY, CDR2 SVGAGI. Trimming removed 2 bases at V and 7 bases at J, with 12 bases between. This CDR3 is CASSYTLDRNSPLHF. Here the CDR3 DNA reads TGTGCCAGCAGTTACACCTTGGACAGAAATTCACCCCTCCACTTT.

The V and J genes are TRBV10-3 and TRBJ2-5, with 12 nucleotides matching TRBD2. The CDR3 totals 15 residues. Germline CDR1 and CDR2: ENHRY and SYGVKD. J gave up 5 bases and V 6 bases, and 7 bases lay outside the gene matches. The CDR3 loop is CAISPTSGGTETQYF. The CDR3 nucleotides read TGTGCCATCAGCCCGACTAGCGGGGGCACTGAGACCCAGTACTTC.

Relative to its sample, this clone is medium-sized. V usage is TRBV4-1 and J usage is TRBJ2-4; 10 bases line up with TRBD2. The ends lost 4 bases at V and 0 bases at J; junction bases unmatched: 9. This CDR3 region has 18 residues. Germline V gives CDR1 MGHRA, CDR2 YSYEKL. In DNA form, the CDR3 reads TGCGCCAGCAGCCCCCGTTCGAGCGGGGGGGGAGCCAAAAACATTCAGTACTTC. Its translation: CASSPRSSGGGAKNIQYF.

The V call is TRBV7-8, the J call TRBJ2-5, with TRBD2 matching 10 bases. Germline V lookup: CDR1 SGHVS, CDR2 FQNEAQ. V was pared by 6 bases and J by 13 bases, with 14 bases of the junction left unmatched. This CDR3 spans 14 amino acids. This CDR3 is CASSVIAGGPIGYF. The CDR3 region has the DNA TGTGCCAGCAGTGTAATAGCGGGGGGTCCTATCGGGTACTTC.

The V gene is TRBV6-1, the J gene TRBJ2-3; 10 nucleotides match TRBD2. This CDR3 has 19 amino acids. The germline CDR1 and CDR2 sequences are MNHNS and SASEGT. J was trimmed by 6 bases and V by 1 base; bases with no gene match: 16. The CDR3 protein is CASSEVPTASGGASDTQYF. CDR3 sequence (DNA): TGTGCCAGCAGTGAAGTACCTACGGCAAGCGGGGGGGCATCGGATACGCAGTATTTT.

The V and J genes are TRBV6-4 and TRBJ2-2; weak D call: TRBD1 (6 bases). CDR3 length: 15 residues. The V end lost 6 bases, the J end lost 3 bases, and 14 bases lay between the germline ends. Per germline, CDR1 MRHNA and CDR2 SNTAGT. The CDR3 coding sequence is TGTGCCAGCAGACCAGGGGACGTGGACACCGGGGAGCTGTTTTTT. This gives the protein CASRPGDVDTGELFF.

The CDR3 nucleotides read TGTGCCAGCAGTTACGAGGGGGGGCGCTACAATGAGCAGTTCTTC. Protein sequence: CASSYEGGRYNEQFF. The chain joins TRBV6-5 to TRBJ2-1; D may be TRBD2 (7 bases). With 2 bases removed from V and 3 bases from J, the gap between germline ends came to 11 bases. Germline CDR1 and CDR2: MNHEY and SVGAGI. The CDR3 covers 15 residues.

This clone is a singleton in its sample. V and J are TRBV28 and TRBJ1-2, with TRBD1 matching over 7 bases. After removal of 7 bases from V and 3 bases from J, the junction contained 14 bases not matched to a gene. In germline, CDR1 is MDHEN, CDR2 SYDVKM. CDR3 length: 16 amino acids. The CDR3 DNA follows: TGTGCCAGCACCCAGGCGGGGCAGGGGGAGTACTATGGCTACACCTTC. This codes for CASTQAGQGEYYGYTF.

The rearrangement joins TRBV19 to TRBJ2-1, with D perhaps matching TRBD2 (5 bases). V was trimmed by 4 bases and J by 5 bases, leaving 21 bases between them. The germline gives CDR1 LNHDA, CDR2 SQIVND (reference sequence). CDR3 length equals 17 residues. CDR3 loop: CASSKYLYRGKDNEQFF. In DNA, the CDR3 is TGTGCCAGTAGTAAATACCTCTACCGGGGAAAAGACAATGAGCAGTTCTTC.

This chain uses TRBV6-6 with TRBJ2-1; tentatively, D is TRBD1 (8 bases). Germline CDR1 is MNHNY and CDR2 is SVGAGI (reference sequence). The V end was cut by 5 bases, the J end by 8 bases, with 22 bases between. This CDR3 contains 16 residues. CDR3 nucleotide sequence: TGTGCCAGCAGTGGGGGGGACAGGCGCGGTTTCGATGAGCAGTTCTTC. Amino acid sequence: CASSGGDRRGFDEQFF.

V usage is TRBV10-3 and J usage is TRBJ2-3; 11 nucleotides match TRBD2. V was pared by 6 bases and J by 9 bases, with 8 bases of the junction left unmatched. The CDR3 totals 14 residues. Per germline, CDR1 ENHRY and CDR2 SYGVKD. The CDR3 DNA reads as TGTGCCATCAGCTCCGGGACTAGCGGTCCCACGCAGTATTTT. It encodes CAISSGTSGPTQYF.

This chain connects TRBV15 to TRBJ1-1; weak D call: TRBD1 (6 bases). V lost 3 bases and J 1 base, leaving 15 bases between the germline ends. Germline lookup yields CDR1 LNHNV and CDR2 YYDKDF (reference sequence). The CDR3 spans 16 residues. The DNA of the CDR3 is TGTGCCACCAGCAGCGATCCCGGGACACCGAACACTGAAGCTTTCTTT. Encoded protein: CATSSDPGTPNTEAFF.

V is TRBV5-1 and J is TRBJ2-1; TRBD1 agrees at 9 bases. The CDR3 consists of 14 residues. V lost 9 bases, J lost 3 bases, and 7 bases stayed unmatched. Germline V gene data show CDR1 as SGHRS and CDR2 as YFSETQ. The CDR3 nucleotides read TGCGCCACGAGACCGGGACAGGGCTACAATGAGCAGTTCTTC. Protein product: CATRPGQGYNEQFF.

The V gene is TRBV7-9, the J gene TRBJ2-5; tentative D call: TRBD1 (6 bases). Germline lookup yields CDR1 SEHNR and CDR2 FQNEAQ (reference sequence). The CDR3 runs to 12 residues. V dropped 5 bases and J dropped 8 bases, with 12 bases sitting between them. The CDR3 bases are TGTGCCAGCAGCCCGGACAGCCCAACCCAGTACTTC. The encoded protein is CASSPDSPTQYF. The whole variable domain, filled in from reference TRBV7-9 and TRBJ2-5, reads DTGVSQNPRHKITKRGQNVTFRCDPISEHNRLYWYRQTLGQGPEFLTYFQNEAQLEKSRLLSDRFSAERPKGSFSTLEIQRTEQGDSAMYLCASSPDSPTQYFGPGTRLLVL.

The chain joins TRBV5-5 to TRBJ2-1, with 7 bases fitting TRBD1. The CDR3 is 15 amino acids. CDR1 and CDR2 (germline): SGHKS, YYEKEE (reference sequence). With V trimmed by 4 bases and J by 4 bases, 8 bases remained unmatched. For the CDR3, the DNA is TGTGCCAGCAGCCCGAGACAGGGTCTATACAATGAGCAGTTCTTC. It encodes CASSPRQGLYNEQFF.

The chain couples TRBV28 to TRBJ2-5; TRBD2 is a possible D gene (5 bases). CDR3 length equals 16 residues. CDR1 and CDR2 from the germline V gene are MDHEN and SYDVKM. The V gene lost 2 bases and the J gene lost 1 base, with 14 bases spanning the gap. The CDR3 region is CASSLPLSGSQETQYF. The CDR3 DNA sequence: TGTGCCAGCAGTTTACCGCTTAGTGGGAGCCAAGAGACCCAGTACTTC.

This sequence joins TRBV2 and TRBJ2-1; TRBD1 agrees at 7 bases. The germline gives CDR1 SNHLY, CDR2 FYNNEI. The CDR3 length is 14 residues. J was trimmed by 4 bases and V by 7 bases; bases with no gene match: 7. CDR3 protein: CASKRDSQYNEQFF. DNA for the CDR3: TGTGCCAGCAAACGGGACAGCCAATACAATGAGCAGTTCTTC. Variable domain in full (rest from reference TRBV2 and TRBJ2-1): EPEVTQTPSHQVTQMGQEVILRCVPISNHLYFYWYRQILGQKVEFLVSFYNNEISEKSEIFDDQFSVERPDGSNFTLKIRSTKLEDSAMYFCASKRDSQYNEQFFGPGTRLTVL.

This chain links TRBV2 with TRBJ2-3; 9 positions match TRBD2. With 8 bases clipped from V and 2 bases from J, the junction kept 5 bases outside the gene matches. Germline values: CDR1 SNHLY, CDR2 FYNNEI. The CDR3 runs 14 residues. The CDR3 spells CASGGLALTDTQYF. CDR3 nucleotides: TGTGCCAGCGGGGGACTAGCCCTCACAGATACGCAGTATTTT.